A single sample gave rise to the 17 T cell receptor beta chains below, sequenced in a study of blood T cell repertoires in COVID-19. Data came from immunoSEQ multiplex PCR; TCRdb stores just in-frame clones and leaves some out. This table holds some 31,000 clones, nearly 90% found once. The specimen was peripheral blood. These receptors were collected from a man in his 60s with active COVID-19.

The chain joins TRBV19 to TRBJ2-2, with 8 bases lining up with TRBD1. V gave up 3 bases and J gave up 5 bases; unmatched junction bases: 8. The CDR3 runs to 16 residues. Germline values: CDR1 LNHDA, CDR2 SQIVND (reference sequence). CDR3 residues: CASSIGRGRVTGELFF. In nucleotides, the CDR3 is TGTGCCAGTAGTATCGGCAGGGGGCGGGTTACCGGGGAGCTGTTTTTT.

The chain recombines TRBV5-1 with TRBJ2-7; 11 bases map to TRBD2. CDR3 length: 16 residues. Germline V lookup: CDR1 SGHRS, CDR2 YFSETQ. The V and J ends lost 0 bases and 3 bases, in that order; junction bases with no gene match: 5. The CDR3: CASSLVASGGYYEQYF. The CDR3 DNA reads TGCGCCAGCAGCTTGGTTGCTAGCGGGGGGTACTACGAGCAGTACTTC.

The CDR3 region is CASSQEGYRERFYTGELFF. The CDR3 coding sequence is TGTGCCAGCAGCCAAGAGGGGTACAGGGAAAGGTTTTACACCGGGGAGCTGTTTTTT. V is TRBV3-1 (or the pseudogene TRBV3-2) and J is TRBJ2-2, with a tentative D call TRBD1 (6 bases). The germline gives CDR1 LGHDT, CDR2 YNNKEL (reference sequence). CDR3 length: 19 residues. The ends were cut back, 0 bases at V and 3 bases at J, with 20 bases in the middle.

V and J are TRBV5-1 and TRBJ1-6; D perhaps matches TRBD1 (5 bases). Trimming took off 0 bases at V and 14 bases at J, with 27 bases between the two ends. This CDR3 spans 18 amino acids. Germline V gene sequence: CDR1 SGHRS, CDR2 YFSETQ. CDR3 in DNA: TGCGCCAGCAGCTTGGTACCTCCCGGCGGACAAGTGGAGGGCACCCTCCACTTT. Its translation: CASSLVPPGGQVEGTLHF.

In DNA form, the CDR3 reads TGTGCCAGCAGCTCTGGACAGGCCTACAACACTGAAGCTTTCTTT. Residues: CASSSGQAYNTEAFF. The chain links TRBV5-4 to TRBJ1-1, with TRBD1 matching over 7 bases. Germline CDR1 and CDR2: SGHNT and YYREEE (reference sequence). J lost 2 bases, V lost 3 bases, and 7 bases had no gene match. The CDR3 sequence is 15 residues long. The whole variable domain, remainder taken from reference TRBV5-4 and TRBJ1-1, is ETGVTQSPTHLIKTRGQQVTLRCSSQSGHNTVSWYQQALGQGPQFIFQYYREEENGRGNFPPRFSGLQFPNYSSELNVNALELDDSALYLCASSSGQAYNTEAFFGQGTRLTVV.

The rearrangement joins TRBV19 to TRBJ2-3; the D is unclear. CDR1 LNHDA and CDR2 SQIVND come from the germline V gene (reference sequence). The ends were cut back, 3 bases at V and 8 bases at J, with 21 bases in the middle. The length of the CDR3 is 16 residues. The CDR3 loop is CASSMWAPKQVGTQYF. In DNA, the CDR3 is TGTGCCAGTAGTATGTGGGCTCCTAAGCAGGTTGGTACGCAGTATTTT.

The chain combines TRBV6-5 with TRBJ2-2; perhaps TRBD2 as D (7 bases). Trimming stripped 10 bases from V and 3 bases from J, with 18 bases between. From germline, CDR1 is MNHEY and CDR2 SVGAGI. The CDR3 is 15 amino acids. The CDR3 nucleotides read TGTGCCACCTATCCAGGGGAGGGGTACACCGGGGAGCTGTTTTTT. Translated: CATYPGEGYTGELFF.

The chain employs TRBV7-6 and TRBJ2-3; TRBD2 might be the D (6 bases). Trimming pared 1 base from V and 4 bases from J, leaving 18 bases between. The CDR3 runs to 17 residues. Germline loops: CDR1 SGHVS, CDR2 FNYEAQ. CDR3 bases: TGTGCCAGCAGCTTAGTCGGCCGGGGCCGGAGGGCAGATACGCAGTATTTT. Translated, it gives CASSLVGRGRRADTQYF. Using reference TRBV7-6 and TRBJ2-3 for the parts outside the CDR3, the full variable domain is GAGVSQSPRYKVTKRGQDVALRCDPISGHVSLYWYRQALGQGPEFLTYFNYEAQQDKSGLPNDRFSAERPEGSISTLTIQRTEQRDSAMYRCASSLVGRGRRADTQYFGPGTRLTVL.

The chain carries TRBV27 and TRBJ2-5, with 9 positions matching TRBD2. In germline, CDR1 is MNHEY, CDR2 SMNVEV (reference sequence). J lost 4 bases, V lost 6 bases, and 9 bases had no gene match. This CDR3 region has 15 residues. The CDR3 sequence: CASRPLAGVGETQYF. Written as DNA, the CDR3 is TGTGCCAGCAGACCCTTAGCGGGGGTGGGAGAGACCCAGTACTTC.

V and J are TRBV9 and TRBJ2-5; D is unclear. The CDR3 is made up of 15 amino acids. Germline CDR1 SGDLS, CDR2 YYNGEE. V dropped 0 bases and J dropped 5 bases, with 14 bases sitting between them. The CDR3 coding sequence is TGTGCCAGCAGCGTAGGAGTTCAGGCCGGTGAGACCCAGTACTTC. This sequence encodes CASSVGVQAGETQYF.

This clone was detected only once. The chain joins TRBV11-2 to TRBJ1-4, with a weak D call TRBD1 (6 bases). This CDR3 region has 16 residues. The germline V gene encodes CDR1 SGHAT and CDR2 FQNNGV. Trimming took off 4 bases at V and 4 bases at J, with 16 bases between the two ends. CDR3 nucleotides: TGTGCCAGCAGCTCTTGGGGGGGGCAGGTTAATGAAAAACTGTTTTTT. It yields the protein CASSSWGGQVNEKLFF.

The rearrangement links TRBV6-5 to TRBJ2-5; D is possibly TRBD1 (6 bases). Germline V gives CDR1 MNHEY, CDR2 SVGAGI. V lost 7 bases, J lost 5 bases, and 17 bases lay in between. The CDR3 runs 14 residues. The CDR3 spells CASTKTGWRETQYF. The CDR3 nucleotides are TGTGCCAGCACCAAGACAGGTTGGCGCGAGACCCAGTACTTC.

The chain combines TRBV7-9 with TRBJ2-1, with 8 bases that match TRBD2. Looked up from germline, CDR1 is SEHNR and CDR2 is FQNEAQ (reference sequence). Germline trimming cut 5 bases from V and 0 bases from J; bases unmatched to any gene: 9. The CDR3 runs 17 residues. The CDR3 reads CASSPQSGTSSYNEQFF. Here the CDR3 DNA reads TGTGCCAGCAGCCCCCAGTCCGGGACTAGCTCCTACAATGAGCAGTTCTTC.

J is TRBJ2-5 and V is TRBV7-2; 8 nucleotides match TRBD2. This CDR3 has 15 residues. Germline-derived CDR1 and CDR2 are SGHTA and FQGNSA. V shed 4 bases and J 4 bases; nucleotides not matched to a gene: 8. The CDR3, as DNA: TGTGCCAGCAGCTCGAGGCGGGGGGCCGTAGAGACCCAGTACTTC. Residues: CASSSRRGAVETQYF.

This chain joins TRBV7-7 and TRBJ1-1; D gene unclear. Germline V gene data show CDR1 as SSHAT and CDR2 as FNYEAQ (reference sequence). This CDR3 has 14 residues. Trimming took off 5 bases at V and 5 bases at J, with 15 bases between the two ends. CDR3 protein: CASSPRGQTTEAFF. The CDR3 region has the DNA TGTGCCAGCAGCCCCCGGGGTCAAACGACTGAAGCTTTCTTT. The whole variable domain, filled in from reference TRBV7-7 and TRBJ1-1, reads GAGVSQSPRYKVTKRGQDVTLRCDPISSHATLYWYQQALGQGPEFLTYFNYEAQPDKSGLPSDRFSAERPEGSISTLTIQRTEQRDSAMYRCASSPRGQTTEAFFGQGTRLTVV.

This sequence joins TRBV19 and TRBJ1-1, with D perhaps TRBD1 (5 bases). The V end lost 0 bases, the J end lost 4 bases, and 9 bases lay between the germline ends. The germline V gene encodes CDR1 LNHDA and CDR2 SQIVND (reference sequence). The CDR3 has 14 residues. CDR3 region: CASSIDDGGTEAFF. CDR3 DNA: TGTGCCAGTAGTATAGATGACGGGGGCACTGAAGCTTTCTTT.

The chain has TRBV10-2 and TRBJ1-6, with D possibly being TRBD1 (5 bases). This CDR3 comprises 14 residues. The V end lost 3 bases, the J end lost 5 bases, and 8 bases lay between the germline ends. Germline V gives CDR1 WSHSY, CDR2 SAAADI. Here the CDR3 reads CASSDPGNNSPLHF. The CDR3 bases are TGCGCCAGCAGTGACCCAGGGAATAATTCACCCCTCCACTTT.